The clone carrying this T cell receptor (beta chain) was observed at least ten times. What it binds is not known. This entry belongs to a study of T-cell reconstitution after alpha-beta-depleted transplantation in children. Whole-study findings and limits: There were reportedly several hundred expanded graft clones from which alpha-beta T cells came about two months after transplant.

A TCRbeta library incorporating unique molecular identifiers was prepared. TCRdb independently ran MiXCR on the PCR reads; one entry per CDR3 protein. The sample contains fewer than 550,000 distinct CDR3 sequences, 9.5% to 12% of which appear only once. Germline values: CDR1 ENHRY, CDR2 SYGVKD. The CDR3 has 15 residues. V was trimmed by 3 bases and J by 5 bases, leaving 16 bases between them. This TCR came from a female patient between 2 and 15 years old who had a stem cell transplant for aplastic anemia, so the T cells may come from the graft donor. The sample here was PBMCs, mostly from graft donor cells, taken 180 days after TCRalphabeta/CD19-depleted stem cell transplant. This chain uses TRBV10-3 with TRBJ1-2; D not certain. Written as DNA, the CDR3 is TGTGCCATCAGTGACCCAGGTCTGCTAGCGTATGGCTACACCTTC. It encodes CAISDPGLLAYGYTF.